Reported below is one T cell receptor beta chain. Naive CD8 cells lacked CD45RO and underwent positive selection for CCR7, leaving out terminally differentiated effector memory CD45RA+ cells. Donors included only healthy HIV-negative adults lacking recent acute infections or vaccinations. The source of the sample is a study of shared clonotypes between healthy human individuals. Assay runs were performed at deep level. The protocol was immunoSEQ multiplex PCR, while the TCRdb copy is restricted to in-frame clones and leaves out a portion. In the table there are 650,000 to 800,000 clones, 92% of which are singletons. Losses at the gene ends were 3 bases for V and 7 bases for J; bases not matched to a gene: 5. Per the germline V gene, CDR1 is SGHDT and CDR2 is YYEEEE. CDR3 length equals 14 residues.

The gene calls are TRBV5-6 and TRBJ1-4; TRBD1 aligns across 8 bases. Material for sequencing was naive CD8+ T cells sorted from blood. This receptor was taken from a man under 40 in good health. CDR3 amino acids: CASSSGTGGEKLFF. CDR3 nucleotide sequence: TGTGCCAGCAGCTCCGGGACAGGTGGTGAAAAACTGTTTTTT.